The 29 T cell receptor beta chains in this list originate from one sample, sequenced in a study of T-cell memory formation after mild COVID-19. Using its own MiXCR run on the 5' RACE reads, TCRdb lists one record per CDR3 protein. The table lists some 440,000 distinct CDR3 sequences, about 23% of them singletons. Sample: PBMCs or a T cell subset sorted from them (not recorded which). These receptors were collected from an adult woman who had mild COVID-19 (a few samples of this study predate the infection). Cell type and time point are not known.

The genes are TRBV7-3 and TRBJ2-5; D may be TRBD2 (5 bases). Germline values: CDR1 SGHTA, CDR2 FQGTGA. The CDR3 totals 13 residues. Trimming cost V 5 bases and J 5 bases, with 12 bases left between them. The CDR3 DNA sequence: TGTGCCAGCAGCGAGGGTATTGGTGAGACCCAGTACTTC. Encoded protein: CASSEGIGETQYF.

The chain employs TRBV9 and TRBJ2-5; maybe TRBD1 (5 bases). Germline assignment: CDR1 SGDLS and CDR2 YYNGEE. The V and J ends lost 0 bases and 5 bases respectively, with 17 bases between them. This CDR3 is 16 amino acids long. CDR3 amino acids: CASSVGGRVGLETQYF. The CDR3 DNA reads TGTGCCAGCAGCGTAGGGGGCAGGGTCGGCCTCGAGACCCAGTACTTC.

This clonotype was counted a few times. The chain joins TRBV7-3 to TRBJ2-1; D is ambiguous. The length of the CDR3 is 13 residues. The V end was cut by 5 bases, the J end by 7 bases, with 12 bases between. Germline CDR1 and CDR2: SGHTA and FQGTGA. CDR3: CASSPYSGNEQFF. The DNA for the CDR3 is TGTGCCAGCAGCCCATACTCTGGTAATGAGCAGTTCTTC.

This clonotype was seen a few times. This chain uses TRBV5-6 with TRBJ2-4; possible D gene TRBD1, 5 bases. The CDR3 runs 13 residues. The germline V and J ends were trimmed by 3 bases and 7 bases, with 11 bases remaining between them. The germline CDR1 and CDR2 sequences are SGHDT and YYEEEE. CDR3 DNA: TGTGCCAGCAGCTCTACGGACATGAACATTCAGTACTTC. Translating gives CASSSTDMNIQYF.

A few counts support this clonotype. The gene calls are TRBV7-9 and TRBJ2-7; 8 positions agree with TRBD1. Per germline, CDR1 SEHNR and CDR2 FQNEAQ (reference sequence). V lost 1 base to trimming and J lost 3 bases; unmatched junction nucleotides: 2. CDR3 length equals 14 residues. The CDR3 bases are TGTGCCAGCAGCTTAGTGGGACAGGACTACGAGCAGTACTTC. Its translation: CASSLVGQDYEQYF.

This clonotype showed up many times. The genes are TRBV6-2 or TRBV6-3 and TRBJ2-7; D is possibly TRBD1 or TRBD2 (5 bases each). CDR1 MNHEY and CDR2 SVGEGT come from the germline V gene. This CDR3 has 13 residues. With 6 bases removed from V and 3 bases from J, the gap between germline ends came to 12 bases. The CDR3 spells CASRDTGLYEQYF. The CDR3 DNA follows: TGTGCCAGCAGGGACACAGGACTCTACGAGCAGTACTTC.

The chain employs TRBV11-1 and TRBJ2-2, with unresolved D. The CDR3 sequence is 14 residues long. V lost 0 bases to trimming and J lost 7 bases, with 9 bases between them. Germline values: CDR1 SGHAT, CDR2 FQDESV (reference sequence). The CDR3 is CASSLAWDGGELFF. CDR3 sequence (DNA): TGTGCCAGCAGCTTAGCGTGGGATGGCGGGGAGCTGTTTTTT.

The V call is TRBV7-6, the J call TRBJ2-1, with D possibly TRBD1 on 5 matching bases. The CDR3 length is 15 residues. Trimming pared 0 bases from V and 7 bases from J, leaving 13 bases between. From germline, CDR1 is SGHVS and CDR2 FNYEAQ. CDR3 amino acids: CASSLAQGPMNEQFF. For the CDR3, the DNA is TGTGCCAGCAGCTTAGCCCAGGGCCCTATGAATGAGCAGTTCTTC.

This sequence joins TRBV2 and TRBJ2-5; 9 bases agree with TRBD2. The CDR3 is 13 residues long. Per the germline V gene, CDR1 is SNHLY and CDR2 is FYNNEI. With V trimmed by 6 bases and J by 5 bases, 4 bases remained unmatched. The DNA for the CDR3 is TGTGCCAGCAGATTAGCGGGAGTTGAGACCCAGTACTTC. As protein: CASRLAGVETQYF.

V is TRBV24-1 and J is TRBJ2-1; maybe TRBD1 (6 bases). This CDR3 is 16 amino acids long. V was shortened by 3 bases and J by 8 bases, with 19 bases between the two germline ends. Germline values: CDR1 KGHDR, CDR2 SFDVKD. The CDR3 bases are TGTGCCACCAGTGATCCTGGGCAGGGGCTTAACGATGAGCAGTTCTTC. Its translation: CATSDPGQGLNDEQFF.

This clonotype has just a few counts. The chain carries TRBV2 and TRBJ2-4; D might be TRBD2 (6 bases). The CDR3 is 14 amino acids. Germline V gene sequence: CDR1 SNHLY, CDR2 FYNNEI. Trimming shortened V by 6 bases and J by 7 bases, and 16 bases separated the two germline ends. CDR3 sequence: CASRGEEGRNIQYF. The CDR3 nucleotides read TGTGCCAGCAGAGGTGAGGAAGGGAGGAACATTCAGTACTTC.

The chain is built from TRBV6-6 and TRBJ2-3; perhaps TRBD2 as D (6 bases). The length of the CDR3 is 15 residues. Trimming took off 7 bases at V and 2 bases at J, with 16 bases between the two ends. Germline V gives CDR1 MNHNY, CDR2 SVGAGI (reference sequence). Here the CDR3 DNA reads TGTGCCAGCACCACAGGACTAACTAACACAGATACGCAGTATTTT. Protein product: CASTTGLTNTDTQYF.

The CDR3 loop is CASSLAGGRGHEQYF. For the CDR3, the DNA is TGTGCCAGCAGCTTGGCTGGGGGCAGGGGCCACGAGCAGTACTTC. V is TRBV7-3 and J is TRBJ2-7, with D possibly matching TRBD1 (6 bases). Germline V gene data show CDR1 as SGHTA and CDR2 as FQGTGA. V lost 3 bases, J lost 5 bases, and 17 bases lay in between. The CDR3 runs 15 residues.

V gene TRBV13 combines with J gene TRBJ2-1; 11 bases fit TRBD2. Germline V lookup: CDR1 PRHDT, CDR2 FYEKMQ (reference sequence). The V segment lost 5 bases and the J segment 15 bases; nucleotides outside the gene matches: 15. This CDR3 is built from 15 residues. The DNA for the CDR3 is TGTGCCAGCAGCGCCGGACACCCTCAACTAGCGGGAGTGTTCTTC. It yields the protein CASSAGHPQLAGVFF.

Notes on this clonotype: Compared with germline, one end of the junction differs, possibly owing to a read error. The V gene is TRBV7-9, the J gene TRBJ2-5; 7 bases are a match to TRBD1. This CDR3 comprises 13 residues. Germline lookup yields CDR1 SEHNR and CDR2 FQNEAQ (reference sequence). CDR3 DNA: TGTGCCAGCAGCTTAGCGAGACAGGGTGCCGAAGACTTC. This encodes CASSLARQGAEDF.

The rearrangement uses TRBV7-9 and TRBJ2-2, with a weak D call TRBD2 (5 bases). Germline V gene data show CDR1 as SEHNR and CDR2 as FQNEAQ (reference sequence). The CDR3 spans 17 residues. V gave up 4 bases and J gave up 4 bases, with 19 bases separating them. CDR3 sequence reads: CASSSPRGSLGTGELFF. The CDR3 region has the DNA TGTGCCAGCAGCTCGCCTCGGGGATCGTTGGGCACCGGGGAGCTGTTTTTT.

The chain carries TRBV12-3 or TRBV12-4 and TRBJ2-7, with 9 nucleotides matching TRBD1. This CDR3 comprises 13 residues. V trimming: 5 bases; J trimming: 5 bases; junction bases outside the gene matches: 4. CDR3 DNA: TGTGCCAGCAGTCGGACAGGGGTCCACGAGCAGTACTTC. This encodes CASSRTGVHEQYF.

The rearrangement links TRBV7-9 to TRBJ2-2; TRBD1 matches at 7 bases. V dropped 4 bases and J dropped 6; count of bases not matched to a gene: 8. Germline assignment: CDR1 SEHNR and CDR2 FQNEAQ (reference sequence). The length of the CDR3 is 15 residues. In DNA form, the CDR3 reads TGTGCCAGCAGCTCTACGAGAGGGGGCTCCGGGGAGCTGTTTTTT. Protein sequence: CASSSTRGGSGELFF.

The rearrangement links TRBV21-1 to TRBJ2-5; the DNA was not used to check the table's D call, TRBD1. TRBV21-1 is a listed pseudogene. The CDR3 length is 15 residues. CDR3 sequence (DNA): TGTGCCAGCAGCGGCCGGGACAGGGTCCAAGAGACCCAGTACTTC. As protein: CASSGRDRVQETQYF.

There are a few counts of this clonotype. The chain carries TRBV12-3 or TRBV12-4 and TRBJ1-6; the D is unclear. The CDR3 runs 15 residues. V was shortened by 7 bases and J by 9 bases, with 19 bases between the two germline ends. CDR3 DNA: TGTGCCAGCACTTTCGCGGGCGCAAGGACTTCACCCCTCCACTTT. This gives the protein CASTFAGARTSPLHF.

J is TRBJ1-1 and V is TRBV4-3; a possible D gene is TRBD1 (5 bases). This CDR3 spans 15 amino acids. V was cut by 1 base and J by 1 base, with 10 bases left in between. Germline V gene sequence: CDR1 LGHNA, CDR2 YSLEER. The CDR3 loop is CASSQGGGTNTEAFF. DNA of the CDR3: TGCGCCAGCAGCCAAGGCGGGGGGACGAACACTGAAGCTTTCTTT.

This clonotype occurred many times. This chain links TRBV12-3 or TRBV12-4 with TRBJ2-2; possibly TRBD1 for D (5 bases). The CDR3 loop spans 17 amino acids. Trimming shortened V by 6 bases and J by 11 bases, and 28 bases separated the two germline ends. This chain's CDR3 is CASSLGVDILGPLELFF. The CDR3 DNA reads TGTGCCAGCAGCCTAGGGGTCGACATCCTGGGTCCCCTTGAGCTGTTTTTT.

The V gene is TRBV29-1, the J gene TRBJ2-1; 15 nucleotides align to TRBD2. CDR1 SQVTM and CDR2 ANQGSEA come from the germline V gene. The junction had 12 bases not matched to a gene; V was cut back by 7 bases and J by 5 bases. This CDR3 comprises 17 residues. The CDR3 reads CSAPRGLAGGPNNEQFF. In DNA form, the CDR3 reads TGCAGCGCCCCCCGCGGACTAGCGGGAGGGCCGAACAATGAGCAGTTCTTC.

This clonotype was detected many times. The chain's CDR3 is CASRTGAPPSGYTF. In DNA form, the CDR3 reads TGTGCCAGCAGAACAGGTGCCCCCCCTTCTGGCTACACCTTC. The V and J genes are TRBV12-3 or TRBV12-4 and TRBJ1-2; the D gene is possibly TRBD1 (5 bases). The CDR3 has 14 amino acids. V gave up 6 bases and J gave up 7 bases, with 18 bases separating them.

The gene calls are TRBV29-1 and TRBJ2-5, with D tentatively TRBD2 (5 bases). The CDR3 is 10 amino acids. Germline assignment: CDR1 SQVTM and CDR2 ANQGSEA. V dropped 8 bases and J dropped 9 bases, with 13 bases sitting between them. Here the CDR3 reads CSPTPGAQYF. The CDR3 DNA reads as TGCAGCCCCACGCCCGGGGCCCAGTACTTC.

This clonotype was seen ten or more times. A junction boundary mismatches the germline segment, possibly from a read error. The gene calls are TRBV5-1 and TRBJ2-7; the match to TRBD2 covers 13 bases. Germline values: CDR1 SGHRS, CDR2 YFSETQ. The CDR3 length is 15 residues. The CDR3 DNA reads TGTGCCAGCAGCTTAGGGACTAGCGGGACCTACGAGCAGTACTTC. Residues: CASSLGTSGTYEQYF. The full variable domain, completed using reference TRBV5-1 and TRBJ2-7, is KAGVTQTPRYLIKTRGQQVTLSCSPISGHRSVSWYQQTPGQGLQFLFEYFSETQRNKGNFPGRFSGRQFSNSRSEMNVSTLELGDSALYLCASSLGTSGTYEQYFGPGTRLTVT.

This clonotype was counted only a few times. The CDR3 sequence: CSARQGLDEQYF. CDR3 bases: TGCAGTGCTAGACAGGGCCTGGACGAGCAGTACTTC. This sequence joins TRBV20-1 and TRBJ2-7; D perhaps matches TRBD1 (5 bases). CDR3 length: 12 residues. Between the trimmed V and J ends, which lost 2 bases and 5 bases, there was a span of 10 bases. Germline CDR1 reads DFQATT; CDR2 reads SNEGSKA (reference sequence).

The rearrangement links TRBV12-3 or TRBV12-4 to TRBJ2-3, with TRBD1 matching 10 bases. Trimming took 4 bases from V and 4 from J; bases not matched to a gene: 2. The CDR3 is made up of 14 amino acids. The CDR3 DNA reads as TGTGCCAGCAGTTCGACAGGGGGCCCAGATACGCAGTATTTT. Protein: CASSSTGGPDTQYF.

CDR3 region: CASSLDRGTSGIYNEQFF. CDR3 coding DNA: TGTGCCAGCAGCTTAGATCGCGGGACTAGCGGGATATACAATGAGCAGTTCTTC. V is TRBV7-2 and J is TRBJ2-1, with TRBD2 identical over 13 bases. In germline, CDR1 is SGHTA, CDR2 FQGNSA. V shed 1 base and J 4 bases; nucleotides not matched to a gene: 7. This CDR3 contains 18 residues.